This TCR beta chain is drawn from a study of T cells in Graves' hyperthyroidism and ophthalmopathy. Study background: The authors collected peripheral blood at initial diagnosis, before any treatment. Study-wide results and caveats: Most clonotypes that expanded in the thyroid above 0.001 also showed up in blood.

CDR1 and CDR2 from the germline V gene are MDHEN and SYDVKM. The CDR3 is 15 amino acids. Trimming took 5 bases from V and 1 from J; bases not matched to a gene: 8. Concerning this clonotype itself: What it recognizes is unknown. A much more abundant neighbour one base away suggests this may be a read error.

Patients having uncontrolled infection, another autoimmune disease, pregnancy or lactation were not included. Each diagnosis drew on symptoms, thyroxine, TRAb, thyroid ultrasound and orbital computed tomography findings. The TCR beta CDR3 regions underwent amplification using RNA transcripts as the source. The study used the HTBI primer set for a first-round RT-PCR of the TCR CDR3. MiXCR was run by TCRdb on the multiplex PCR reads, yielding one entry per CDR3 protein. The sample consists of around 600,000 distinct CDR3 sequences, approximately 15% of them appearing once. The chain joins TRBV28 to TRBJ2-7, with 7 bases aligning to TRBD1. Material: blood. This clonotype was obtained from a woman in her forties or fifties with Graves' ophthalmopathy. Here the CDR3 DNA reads TGTGCCAGCAGTCTCACTGGCAGGGGGTCCTACGAGCAGTACTTC. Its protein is CASSLTGRGSYEQYF.